The rows below give T cell receptor beta chains drawn from one sample of a study of blood T cell repertoires in COVID-19. TCRdb's table, derived via immunoSEQ multiplex PCR, lists solely in-frame clones and lacks some. The data contain approximately 260,000 clones, roughly 87% of them singletons. The sequenced material came from peripheral blood. Every receptor here comes from a man aged 55 to 70 who had recovered from COVID-19. The CDR3 runs from the conserved cysteine through the conserved F or W. D genes are given only for firm matches. Where a row states a size, it is once, few, many or the class of an expanded clone; other rows omit it.

v_gene: TRBV13
j_gene: TRBJ1-4
d_gene: TRBD1
abundance: NA
CDR3nt: TGTGCCAGCAGCCGCGGCAGGGGGTTGTCTGAAAAACTGTTTTTT
CDR3aa: CASSRGRGLSEKLFF

v_gene: TRBV5-6
j_gene: TRBJ1-6
d_gene: NA
abundance: NA
CDR3nt: TGTGCCAGCAGCTTGCGTCAGGTCAGGGCTAATTCACCCCTCCACTTT
CDR3aa: CASSLRQVRANSPLHF

v_gene: TRBV5-1
j_gene: TRBJ1-2
d_gene: TRBD1
abundance: once
CDR3nt: TGCGCCAGCAGCTTGGAAGGCCGTGGTCCAGGGGGCTATGGCTACACCTTC
CDR3aa: CASSLEGRGPGGYGYTF

v_gene: TRBV11-2
j_gene: TRBJ2-1
d_gene: NA
abundance: NA
CDR3nt: TGTGCCAGCAGCCCCACCCGGGGTCTACGGGAGCAGTTCTTC
CDR3aa: CASSPTRGLREQFF

v_gene: TRBV28
j_gene: TRBJ1-2
d_gene: NA
abundance: NA
CDR3nt: TGTGCCAGCAGTTCCCCCACAAAAATGCGACGGGTGATCTATGGCTACACCTTC
CDR3aa: CASSSPTKMRRVIYGYTF

v_gene: TRBV7-8
j_gene: TRBJ1-2
d_gene: NA
abundance: NA
CDR3nt: TGTGCCAGCAGCTTTAGGAGGGATAACTATGGCTACACCTTC
CDR3aa: CASSFRRDNYGYTF

v_gene: TRBV5-6
j_gene: TRBJ2-2
d_gene: TRBD2
abundance: NA
CDR3nt: TGTGCCAGCAGGAACCTAGCGGGGTCCGGGGAGCTGTTTTTT
CDR3aa: CASRNLAGSGELFF

v_gene: TRBV7-9
j_gene: TRBJ2-7
d_gene: NA
abundance: NA
CDR3nt: TGTGCCAGCAGCAAATCGGGCTCCTACGAGCAGTACTTC
CDR3aa: CASSKSGSYEQYF

v_gene: TRBV21-1
j_gene: TRBJ2-7
d_gene: NA
abundance: NA
CDR3nt: TGTGCCAGCAGCTCGCACGGGGTATACGAGCAGTACTTC
CDR3aa: CASSSHGVYEQYF

v_gene: TRBV7-9
j_gene: TRBJ1-5
d_gene: NA
abundance: NA
CDR3nt: TGTGCCAGCAGCTTAGCAGCCGGGGAGCCCCAGCATTTT
CDR3aa: CASSLAAGEPQHF

v_gene: TRBV5-4
j_gene: TRBJ2-1
d_gene: TRBD2
abundance: NA
CDR3nt: TGTGCCAGCAGCTTGGGCCTAGCGGGGGGTTACAATGAGCAGTTCTTC
CDR3aa: CASSLGLAGGYNEQFF

v_gene: TRBV30
j_gene: TRBJ1-2
d_gene: TRBD1
abundance: NA
CDR3nt: TGTGCCTGGGACAGGGGTCTTATAACTAACTATGGCTACACCTTC
CDR3aa: CAWDRGLITNYGYTF

v_gene: TRBV9
j_gene: TRBJ1-3
d_gene: TRBD1
abundance: NA
CDR3nt: TGTGCCAGCAGCGCAGGACAGGGATTCTCTGGAAACACCATATATTTT
CDR3aa: CASSAGQGFSGNTIYF

v_gene: TRBV10-3
j_gene: TRBJ2-1
d_gene: NA
abundance: NA
CDR3nt: TGTGCCATCAGTGGGGGAGAGAATGAGCAGTTCTTC
CDR3aa: CAISGGENEQFF

v_gene: TRBV18
j_gene: TRBJ1-5
d_gene: TRBD1
abundance: once
CDR3nt: TGTGCCAGCTCACCACTGGGACAGGGAAGTCAGCCCCAGCATTTT
CDR3aa: CASSPLGQGSQPQHF

v_gene: TRBV28
j_gene: TRBJ1-5
d_gene: NA
abundance: NA
CDR3nt: TGTGCCAGCAACAGCCCGAATCAGCCCCAGCATTTT
CDR3aa: CASNSPNQPQHF

v_gene: TRBV18
j_gene: TRBJ1-2
d_gene: NA
abundance: NA
CDR3nt: TGTGCCAGCTCACCAACGGGAGGGTATGGCTACACCTTC
CDR3aa: CASSPTGGYGYTF

v_gene: TRBV5-4
j_gene: TRBJ1-6
d_gene: TRBD1
abundance: NA
CDR3nt: TGTGCCAGCAGCTTGGGAGACAGGGGTAATTCACCCCTCCACTTT
CDR3aa: CASSLGDRGNSPLHF